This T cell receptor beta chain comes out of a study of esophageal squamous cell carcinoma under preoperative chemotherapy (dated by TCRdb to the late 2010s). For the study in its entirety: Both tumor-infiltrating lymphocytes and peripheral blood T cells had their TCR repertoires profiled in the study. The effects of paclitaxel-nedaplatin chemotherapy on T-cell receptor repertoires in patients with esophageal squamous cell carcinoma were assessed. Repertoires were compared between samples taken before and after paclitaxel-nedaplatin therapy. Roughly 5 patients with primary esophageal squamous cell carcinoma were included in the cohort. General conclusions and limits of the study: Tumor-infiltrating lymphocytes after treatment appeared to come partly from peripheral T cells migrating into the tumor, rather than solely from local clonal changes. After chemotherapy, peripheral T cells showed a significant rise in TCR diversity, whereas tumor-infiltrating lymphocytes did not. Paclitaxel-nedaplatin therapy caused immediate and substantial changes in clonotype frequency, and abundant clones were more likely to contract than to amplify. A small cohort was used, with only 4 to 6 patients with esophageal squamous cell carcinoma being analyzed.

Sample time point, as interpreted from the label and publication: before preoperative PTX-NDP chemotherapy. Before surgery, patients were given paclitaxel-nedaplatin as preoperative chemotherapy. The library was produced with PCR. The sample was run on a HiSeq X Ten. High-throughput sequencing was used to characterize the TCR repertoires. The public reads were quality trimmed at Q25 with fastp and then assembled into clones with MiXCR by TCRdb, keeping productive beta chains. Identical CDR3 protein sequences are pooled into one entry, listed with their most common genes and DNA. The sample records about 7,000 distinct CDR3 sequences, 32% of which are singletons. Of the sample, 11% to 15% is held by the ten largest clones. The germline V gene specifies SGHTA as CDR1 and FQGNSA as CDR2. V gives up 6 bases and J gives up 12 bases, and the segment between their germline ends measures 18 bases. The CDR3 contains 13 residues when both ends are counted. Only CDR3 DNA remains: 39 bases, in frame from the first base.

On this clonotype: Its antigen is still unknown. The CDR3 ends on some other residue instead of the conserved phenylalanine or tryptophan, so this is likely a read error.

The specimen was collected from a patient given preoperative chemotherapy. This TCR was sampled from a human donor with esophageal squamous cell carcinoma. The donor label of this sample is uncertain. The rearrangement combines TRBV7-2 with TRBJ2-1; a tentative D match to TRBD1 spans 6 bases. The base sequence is TGTGCCAGCAGGGATCAGGGGTACAGTGCGCAGTTCGTC. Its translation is CASRDQGYSAQFV.